Shown below are 20 T cell receptor beta chains from a single sample sequenced in a study of Ad26.COV2.S vaccination and SARS-CoV-2 variants. Data came from immunoSEQ multiplex PCR; TCRdb stores just in-frame clones and leaves some out. The sample consists of 180,000 or so clones, around 88% of them appearing once. Sequenced here: peripheral blood, sampled after recovery from COVID-19. Receptors were obtained from a human donor who had recovered from COVID-19.

The chain joins TRBV29-1 to TRBJ1-1, with no clear D. The CDR3 is made up of 13 amino acids. V was clipped by 2 bases and J by 1 base, with 8 bases between them. The V gene's germline CDR1 is SQVTM and CDR2 ANQGSEA. The CDR3, as DNA: TGCAGCGTTGAAAGGGAACGGAACACTGAAGCTTTCTTT. Its translation is CSVERERNTEAFF. The complete variable domain, with remaining parts taken from reference TRBV29-1 and TRBJ1-1, reads SAVISQKPSRDICQRGTSLTIQCQVDSQVTMMFWYRQQPGQSLTLIATANQGSEATYESGFVIDKFPISRPNLTFSTLTVSNMSPEDSSIYLCSVERERNTEAFFGQGTRLTVV.

The chain recombines TRBV2 with TRBJ2-1; no definite D call. CDR1 SNHLY and CDR2 FYNNEI come from the germline V gene. Trimming left V 4 bases short and J 0 bases short, with 10 bases between. The CDR3 has 15 amino acids. The CDR3 region has the DNA TGTGCCAGCAGTGGAGGTTTTAGCTCCTACAATGAGCAGTTCTTC. Translating it yields CASSGGFSSYNEQFF.

This sequence joins TRBV7-9 and TRBJ2-6; the D gene is possibly TRBD2 (6 bases). Germline V CDR1 and CDR2: SEHNR, FQNEAQ (reference sequence). This CDR3 has 19 residues. Trimming took 4 bases from V and 0 from J, leaving 19 bases between them. The CDR3 DNA reads as TGTGCCAGCAGCTCCACCCCCGGGACTCCTAGCTCTGGGGCCAACGTCCTGACTTTC. Translated, it gives CASSSTPGTPSSGANVLTF.

The chain recombines TRBV11-2 with TRBJ2-4; 9 nucleotides agree with TRBD1. This CDR3 spans 16 amino acids. Losses at the gene ends were 5 bases for V and 0 bases for J; bases not matched to a gene: 5. Germline lookup yields CDR1 SGHAT and CDR2 FQNNGV. The CDR3 here is CASSTRDRVAKNIQYF. The DNA of the CDR3 is TGTGCCAGCAGCACCCGGGACAGGGTAGCCAAAAACATTCAGTACTTC.

This clone was recorded only once. CDR3 amino acids: CASSSTSGDAYEQYF. CDR3 nucleotide sequence: TGTGCCAGCAGTTCCACTAGCGGGGATGCCTACGAGCAGTACTTC. V usage is TRBV6-5 and J usage is TRBJ2-7; 10 bases match TRBD2. Germline CDR1 reads MNHEY; CDR2 reads SVGAGI. The trim removed 4 bases at V and 2 bases at J, leaving 5 bases unmatched. This CDR3 is built from 15 residues.

The J gene is TRBJ2-1, the V gene TRBV29-1; no definite D call. The CDR3 consists of 15 residues. From germline, CDR1 is SQVTM and CDR2 ANQGSEA. V was trimmed by 3 bases and J by 0 bases, leaving 12 bases between them. CDR3 nucleotides: TGCAGCGTTGATAATTCTTTAACCTCCTACAATGAGCAGTTCTTC. It yields the protein CSVDNSLTSYNEQFF.

The chain is built from TRBV6-5 and TRBJ1-1; D may be TRBD1 (6 bases). Germline lookup yields CDR1 MNHEY and CDR2 SVGAGI. The CDR3 has 14 amino acids. Trimming pared 6 bases from V and 4 bases from J, leaving 15 bases between. The CDR3 is CASRGGVGGTEAFF. The DNA for the CDR3 is TGTGCCAGCAGAGGGGGAGTTGGCGGCACTGAAGCTTTCTTT.

The chain links TRBV20-1 to TRBJ2-7; 11 bases line up with TRBD2. The CDR3 covers 15 residues. Losses at the gene ends were 3 bases for V and 3 bases for J; bases not matched to a gene: 7. The germline V gene encodes CDR1 DFQATT and CDR2 SNEGSKA (reference sequence). The CDR3 is CSASVLAGGGYEQYF. In DNA form, the CDR3 reads TGCAGTGCTAGTGTATTAGCGGGGGGGGGCTACGAGCAGTACTTC.

The chain links TRBV6-5 to TRBJ1-2; D gene uncertain. The CDR3 sequence is 16 residues long. Germline assignment: CDR1 MNHEY and CDR2 SVGAGI. Trimming cost V 2 bases and J 3 bases, with 16 bases left between them. CDR3 coding DNA: TGTGCCAGCAGTTACCTGGGCCGGGGAGTAGACTATGGCTACACCTTC. Translating it yields CASSYLGRGVDYGYTF.

This chain links TRBV2 with TRBJ2-2; perhaps TRBD1 as D (6 bases). The V gene lost 3 bases and the J gene lost 1 base, with 9 bases spanning the gap. This CDR3 is built from 15 residues. The germline gives CDR1 SNHLY, CDR2 FYNNEI. CDR3 loop: CASSDVGGNTGELFF. The CDR3 DNA sequence: TGTGCCAGCAGTGATGTAGGGGGGAACACCGGGGAGCTGTTTTTT.

V and J are TRBV7-9 and TRBJ2-1, with D possibly TRBD2 on 6 matching bases. Trimming shortened V by 2 bases and J by 7 bases, and 12 bases separated the two germline ends. Germline V gives CDR1 SEHNR, CDR2 FQNEAQ (reference sequence). The CDR3 contains 14 residues. The CDR3 region has the DNA TGTGCCAGCAGCTTACCCGTGGAGGGGAATGAGCAGTTCTTC. As protein: CASSLPVEGNEQFF.

The chain joins TRBV12-3 or TRBV12-4 to TRBJ2-7; D gene unclear. This CDR3 contains 12 residues. V dropped 3 bases and J dropped 7 bases, with 10 bases sitting between them. The CDR3 loop is CASSLAQVEQYF. CDR3 nucleotides: TGTGCCAGCAGTTTGGCGCAAGTAGAGCAGTACTTC.

The CDR3 reads CASSIGQGARTEAFF. In DNA, the CDR3 is TGTGCCAGTAGTATAGGACAGGGGGCAAGGACTGAAGCTTTCTTT. This chain connects TRBV19 to TRBJ1-1, with 10 bases that match TRBD1. V lost 1 base and J lost 5; bases outside the gene matches: 4. The CDR3 is made up of 15 amino acids. The germline CDR1 and CDR2 sequences are LNHDA and SQIVND (reference sequence).

The rearrangement links TRBV30 to TRBJ1-5, with D hard to call. The CDR3 contains 12 residues. Germline V CDR1 and CDR2: GTSNPN, SVGIG (reference sequence). Deletions cut 0 bases from V and 3 bases from J, with 3 bases between. The CDR3 sequence: CAWSVNNQPQHF. CDR3 DNA sequence: TGTGCCTGGAGTGTTAACAATCAGCCCCAGCATTTT.

The CDR3 sequence is CASKGGGRQFF. DNA for the CDR3: TGTGCCAGCAAGGGAGGTGGGAGGCAGTTCTTC. The chain combines TRBV28 with TRBJ2-1; a possible D gene is TRBD2 (6 bases). V lost 7 bases, J lost 12 bases, and 13 bases lay in between. This CDR3 has 11 residues. Germline CDR1 reads MDHEN; CDR2 reads SYDVKM. Filled out from reference TRBV28 and TRBJ2-1, the complete variable domain reads DVKVTQSSRYLVKRTGEKVFLECVQDMDHENMFWYRQDPGLGLRLIYFSYDVKMKEKGDIPEGYSVSREKKERFSLILESASTNQTSMYLCASKGGGRQFFGPGTRLTVL.

This clone came up once. The CDR3 region is CASSLGSGLGNTIYF. The CDR3 DNA follows: TGTGCCAGCAGCTTAGGGTCAGGGCTAGGAAACACCATATATTTT. The chain uses TRBV7-9 and TRBJ1-3, with D possibly being TRBD1 (5 bases). Trimming left V 1 base short and J 4 bases short, with 11 bases between. The CDR3 has 15 residues. CDR1 is SEHNR, CDR2 FQNEAQ, per germline (reference sequence).

J is TRBJ2-1 and V is TRBV21-1; the DNA was not compared with TRBD1, the D call given in the table. TRBV21-1 is designated a pseudogene. The CDR3 is 15 amino acids. For the CDR3, the DNA is TGTGCCAGCAGCAACGGTTGGACATGTCAGAATGAGCAGTTCTTC. It codes for CASSNGWTCQNEQFF.

In its sample, this clone was seen a few times. CDR3: CASSLGTDISSYNSPLHF. CDR3 bases: TGTGCCAGTAGTCTCGGGACAGACATAAGCTCCTATAATTCACCCCTCCACTTT. The chain has TRBV19 and TRBJ1-6, with 7 bases fitting TRBD1. The germline V gene encodes CDR1 LNHDA and CDR2 SQIVND (reference sequence). The CDR3 is 18 residues long. V gave up 5 bases and J gave up 0 bases; unmatched junction bases: 10.

The rearrangement links TRBV30 to TRBJ1-5, with 7 bases fitting TRBD1. V was clipped by 5 bases and J by 3 bases; unmatched bases: 4. This CDR3 has 13 residues. CDR1 is GTSNPN and CDR2 is SVGIG in the germline V gene (reference sequence). This CDR3 is CAWGTGDNQPQHF. Here the CDR3 DNA reads TGTGCCTGGGGTACAGGGGACAATCAGCCCCAGCATTTT.

V and J are TRBV24-1 and TRBJ1-5; 8 bases are a match to TRBD1. The CDR3 runs to 13 residues. Germline lookup yields CDR1 KGHDR and CDR2 SFDVKD. J was trimmed by 7 bases and V by 9 bases; bases with no gene match: 7. The CDR3 region has the DNA TGTGCCACCCAGACAGGGGCTGGACAGCCCCAGCATTTT. Its protein product is CATQTGAGQPQHF.